The T cell receptor (beta chain) under discussion was sequenced for a study of blood T cell repertoires in COVID-19. Whole-study context: The United States, Italy and Spain provided the acute and convalescent COVID-19 samples.

Between the trimmed V and J ends, which lost 1 base and 7 bases, there was a span of 11 bases. Per germline, CDR1 SGHNT and CDR2 YENEEA. CDR3 length equals 14 residues. Participants were aged about 18 to 89 years, lived in some 23 US areas, and enrolled virtually. Cohorts were assigned according to the clinical history that participants reported. Under the authors' procedure: Nucleated cell counts were estimated from reference gene primer amplification. TCRdb's copy holds only in-frame clones and misses some; the assay was immunoSEQ multiplex PCR. The V and J calls and clone size come from that table; D and trimming were worked out from the DNA. The sample contains 290,000 or so clones, about nine tenths of which appear only once. This clone appeared once.

The rearrangement joins TRBV11-3 to TRBJ2-1, with a possible D match to TRBD1 (6 bases). Sequences were obtained from PBMCs or T cells enriched from blood (not recorded which). The origin of this receptor is a woman under 40 who had recovered from COVID-19. CDR3 residues: CASSLAQGENEQFF. CDR3 nucleotides: TGTGCCAGCAGCTTAGCACAGGGAGAAAATGAGCAGTTCTTC.